Listed below are T cell receptor beta chains from one sample, sequenced in a study of tumor-infiltrating lymphocytes in primary liver carcinoma. TCRdb reprocessed the multiplex PCR reads via MiXCR and lists one record per CDR3 protein. Among some 120,000 distinct CDR3 sequences listed, 55% to 65% were seen once. Material: liver tumor tissue from sampling region 1. Every receptor here comes from a woman aged 55-70 years with primary liver carcinoma and hepatitis B virus infection. CDR3s include the opening cysteine and the closing phenylalanine or tryptophan. The D gene is left open where the match is weak. Clone size is shown for a subset of rows, as once, few, many or a class of expanded clone.

>.|TRBV11-1|.|15
CISSLGGTTYNEQFF
>TRBD2|TRBV28|.|14
CASMLAGPLNEQFF
>TRBD2|TRBV7-8|.|18
CASSRMGLDLSGTDTQYF
>.|TRBV6-6|.|15
CAGSRKVAHTGELFF
>.|TRBV11-3|many|13
CASSLDKGYEQYF
>TRBD1|TRBV10-3|few|17
CAISPGTGGASTGELFF
>TRBD1|TRBV11-1|.|17
CTSSARTGTPGANVLTF
>.|TRBV24-1|.|15
CATSEGRGEANVLTF
>.|TRBV11-1|.|13
CTSSLQRTYTQYF
>.|TRBV11-2|.|16
CASSLRLADSQETQYF
>TRBD1|TRBV11-3|.|14
CASNDRGPCNEQFF
>TRBD1|TRBV11-1|.|14
CASSEIMTGREQFF
>TRBD2|TRBV4-2|once|15
CDSSLNGRADGEQYF
>.|TRBV24-1|once|13
CATSALGLSGYTF
>.|TRBV1|once|20
CTISIPSLRPGGSVDNEQFF
>.|TRBV11-2|many|16
CASSPRTYSGANVLTF
>.|TRBV11-1|.|15
CASSPSGAGANILTF
>.|TRBV15|once|13
CATSRVSTTEQFF
>.|TRBV11-2|.|14
CAISLRDLYSEQFF
>TRBD1|TRBV5-4|once|15
CANSNQDREGAEAFF
>.|TRBV14|.|15
CASSLPGALTHGYAF
>TRBD2|TRBV12-3/TRBV12-4|many|16
CATSSPGGRPLNEQFF
>.|TRBV6-5|.|14
CASRPTATNEELFF
>.|TRBV30|many|15
CAWSDGLAPQETQYF
>.|TRBV28|few|16
CASSSVGTLSYNEQFF
>.|TRBV2|.|15
CASSDSGHSEDEQYF
>TRBD1|TRBV12-3/TRBV12-4|many|16
CASSRGQAGAGNTIYF
>.|TRBV24-1|few|16
CATSDSPRSRSDEQFF
>TRBD2|TRBV11-2|.|16
CASSSGLAGRTYTQYF
>.|TRBV5-6|.|16
CASSLRAGALIGELLF
>TRBD2|TRBV11-2|.|16
CASSPSLSGRAYTQYF
>.|TRBV14|.|14
CAGSQAGTGQPQHF
>.|TRBV7-9|.|14
CASSSERGNYGYTF
>.|TRBV5-1|.|14
CASSLESLGDAQYF
>.|TRBV6-6|.|15
CASSCSNRRNEKLFF
>.|TRBV11-3|.|14
CTNSFRTSTDTQYF
>.|TRBV5-4|.|14
CASSRSPRGNTVYF
>.|TRBV6-5|few|17
CASCYRFQGGSGNTIYF
>TRBD2|TRBV11-2|.|17
CASSLGGLTYTSDAQYF
>TRBD2|TRBV5-1|few|17
CASSWRLAAPSWNEQFF
>TRBD2|TRBV5-6|.|15
CASSSQIAGSYEQYF
>.|TRBV29-1|once|13
CSVEDGARNIQYF
>TRBD2|TRBV29-1|many|12
CSVRAGGNEQFF
>.|TRBV28|.|16
CASSFPARGRGVTQYF
>.|TRBV12-3/TRBV12-4|many|11
CASSVGGEQFF
>.|TRBV11-2|.|14
CASSLGREIDTQCF
>.|TRBV11-2|.|14
CVNSLDLPWYEQYF
>.|TRBV12-3/TRBV12-4|.|12
CVSGLGNNEQFF
>.|TRBV29-1|many|12
CSVEIATDTQYF
>TRBD1|TRBV6-1|.|17
CANSDCGTRDRYQPQHF